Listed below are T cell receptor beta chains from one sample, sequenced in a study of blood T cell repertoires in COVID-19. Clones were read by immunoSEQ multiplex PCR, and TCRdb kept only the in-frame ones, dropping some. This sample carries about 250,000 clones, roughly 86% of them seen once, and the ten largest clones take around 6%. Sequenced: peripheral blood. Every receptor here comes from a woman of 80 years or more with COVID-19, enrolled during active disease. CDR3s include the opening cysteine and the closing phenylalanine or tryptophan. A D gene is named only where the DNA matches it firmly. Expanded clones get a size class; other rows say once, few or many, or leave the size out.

cdr3_nt: TGCGCCAGCAGCTTGGGGACAAGCACAGATACGCAGTATTTT
cdr3_aa: CASSLGTSTDTQYF
d_call: -
clone_size: -
j_call: TRBJ2-3
v_call: TRBV5-1

cdr3_nt: TGTGCCAGCAGCCAGGGTAGCGGGGGGGCTGGAAAAGAGACCCAGTACTTC
cdr3_aa: CASSQGSGGAGKETQYF
d_call: TRBD2
clone_size: -
j_call: TRBJ2-5
v_call: TRBV3-1/TRBV3-2

cdr3_nt: TGTGCCAGCAGTACAGGGTTCCGCAATCAGCCCCAGCATTTT
cdr3_aa: CASSTGFRNQPQHF
d_call: -
clone_size: -
j_call: TRBJ1-5
v_call: TRBV6-5

cdr3_nt: TGTGCCAGCAGTAGGGACAGGGGCTCCTATAATTCACCCCTCCACTTT
cdr3_aa: CASSRDRGSYNSPLHF
d_call: TRBD1
clone_size: -
j_call: TRBJ1-6
v_call: TRBV27

cdr3_nt: TGTGCCAGTGGTATCAGGGGTGGAGGAAACACCATATATTTT
cdr3_aa: CASGIRGGGNTIYF
d_call: -
clone_size: -
j_call: TRBJ1-3
v_call: TRBV19

cdr3_nt: TGTGCCAGCAGCTTACTTTTTAACACCGGGGAGCTGTTTTTT
cdr3_aa: CASSLLFNTGELFF
d_call: -
clone_size: -
j_call: TRBJ2-2
v_call: TRBV7-2

cdr3_nt: TGTGCCAGCAGCTTAACTTCGACGGGCACTGAAGCTTTCTTT
cdr3_aa: CASSLTSTGTEAFF
d_call: -
clone_size: -
j_call: TRBJ1-1
v_call: TRBV7-3

cdr3_nt: TGTGCCAGCAACAAGAACAGGGGGTCGAACACTGAAGCTTTCTTT
cdr3_aa: CASNKNRGSNTEAFF
d_call: TRBD1
clone_size: -
j_call: TRBJ1-1
v_call: TRBV16

cdr3_nt: TGTGCCAGTAGTATAGGTCGGTCCTCTGGGGCCAACGTCCTGACTTTC
cdr3_aa: CASSIGRSSGANVLTF
d_call: -
clone_size: few
j_call: TRBJ2-6
v_call: TRBV19

cdr3_nt: TGTGCCAGCAGCTTCCAGGGAGGGAGCGAAAAACTGTTTTTT
cdr3_aa: CASSFQGGSEKLFF
d_call: -
clone_size: -
j_call: TRBJ1-4
v_call: TRBV7-2

cdr3_nt: TGTGCCAGCCAAAGCGGGACAGGCTCCACAGATACGCAGTATTTT
cdr3_aa: CASQSGTGSTDTQYF
d_call: -
clone_size: -
j_call: TRBJ2-3
v_call: TRBV2

cdr3_nt: TGTGCCAGCAGCCGGGGCGGGACTAGCGGCTACGAGCAGTACTTC
cdr3_aa: CASSRGGTSGYEQYF
d_call: TRBD2
clone_size: once
j_call: TRBJ2-7
v_call: TRBV7-2

cdr3_nt: TGTGCCAGTAGTATTAGGTCACCAGGTAGGAACACTGAAGCTTTCTTT
cdr3_aa: CASSIRSPGRNTEAFF
d_call: -
clone_size: once
j_call: TRBJ1-1
v_call: TRBV19

cdr3_nt: TGTGCCACCAGTGACCCAGGGGGCTACAATGAGCAGTTCTTC
cdr3_aa: CATSDPGGYNEQFF
d_call: TRBD1
clone_size: -
j_call: TRBJ2-1
v_call: TRBV24-1

cdr3_nt: TGTGCCAGCAGCGGGGGGTCGGGACAGGCTAATGAAAAACTGTTTTTT
cdr3_aa: CASSGGSGQANEKLFF
d_call: TRBD1
clone_size: -
j_call: TRBJ1-4
v_call: TRBV9